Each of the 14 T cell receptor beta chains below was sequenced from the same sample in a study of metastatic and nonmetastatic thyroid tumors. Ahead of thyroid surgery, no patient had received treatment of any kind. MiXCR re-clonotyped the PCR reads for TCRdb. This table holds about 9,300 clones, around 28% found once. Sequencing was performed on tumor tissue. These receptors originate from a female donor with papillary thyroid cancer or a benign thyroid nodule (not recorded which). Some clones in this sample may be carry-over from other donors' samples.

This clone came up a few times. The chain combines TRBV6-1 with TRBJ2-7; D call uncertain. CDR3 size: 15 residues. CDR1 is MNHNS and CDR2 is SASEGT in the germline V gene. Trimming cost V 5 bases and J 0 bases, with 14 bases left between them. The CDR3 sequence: CASSLLDGSSYEQYF. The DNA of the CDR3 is TGTGCCAGCAGTCTGTTGGACGGATCCTCCTACGAGCAGTACTTC.

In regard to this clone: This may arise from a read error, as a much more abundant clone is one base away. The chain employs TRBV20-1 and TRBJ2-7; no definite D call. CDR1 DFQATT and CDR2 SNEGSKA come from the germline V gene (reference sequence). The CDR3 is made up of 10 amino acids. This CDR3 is CGACIYEQYF. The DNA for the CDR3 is TGCGGTGCGTGCATCTACGAGCAGTACTTC.

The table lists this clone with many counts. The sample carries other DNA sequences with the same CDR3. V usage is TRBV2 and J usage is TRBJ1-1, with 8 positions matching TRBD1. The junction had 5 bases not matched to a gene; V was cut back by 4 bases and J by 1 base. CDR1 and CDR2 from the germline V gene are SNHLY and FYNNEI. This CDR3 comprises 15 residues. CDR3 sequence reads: CASSVGQGRNTEAFF. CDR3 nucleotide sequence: TGTGCCAGCAGTGTTGGACAGGGAAGGAACACTGAAGCTTTCTTT.

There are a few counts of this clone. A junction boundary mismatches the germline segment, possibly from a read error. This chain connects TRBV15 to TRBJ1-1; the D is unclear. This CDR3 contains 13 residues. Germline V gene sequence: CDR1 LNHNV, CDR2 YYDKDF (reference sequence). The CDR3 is CATIRDMNTEALF. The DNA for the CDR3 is TGTGCCACCATCAGAGACATGAACACTGAAGCTCTCTTT.

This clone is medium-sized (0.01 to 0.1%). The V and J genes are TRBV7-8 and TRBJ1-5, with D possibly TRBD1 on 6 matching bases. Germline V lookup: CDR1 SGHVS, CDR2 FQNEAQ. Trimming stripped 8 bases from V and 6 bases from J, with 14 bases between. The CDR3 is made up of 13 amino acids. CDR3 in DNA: TGTGCCAGCTCGGGGGCGGGGGCTCAGCCCCAGCATTTT. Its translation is CASSGAGAQPQHF.

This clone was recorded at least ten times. CDR3 sequence reads: CASSPQDSYNEQFF. DNA for the CDR3: TGTGCCAGCAGCCCCCAGGACAGCTACAATGAGCAGTTCTTC. This chain joins TRBV11-2 and TRBJ2-1; tentative D call: TRBD1 (6 bases). Germline CDR1 and CDR2: SGHAT and FQNNGV. V lost 5 bases, J lost 3 bases, and 11 bases lay in between. The CDR3 contains 14 residues.

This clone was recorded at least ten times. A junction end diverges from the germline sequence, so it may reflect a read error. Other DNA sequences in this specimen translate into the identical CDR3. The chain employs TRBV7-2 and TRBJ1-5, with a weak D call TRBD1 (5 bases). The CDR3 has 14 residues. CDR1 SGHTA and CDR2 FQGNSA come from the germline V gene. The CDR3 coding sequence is TGTGCCAGCAGCTTCGGACACCGCGGTCAGCCCCAACATTTT. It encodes CASSFGHRGQPQHF.

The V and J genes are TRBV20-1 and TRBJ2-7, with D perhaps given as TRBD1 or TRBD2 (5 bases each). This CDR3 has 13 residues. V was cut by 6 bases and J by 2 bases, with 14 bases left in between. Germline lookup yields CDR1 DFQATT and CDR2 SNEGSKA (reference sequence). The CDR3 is CSADHMGAYEQYF. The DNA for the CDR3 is TGCAGTGCCGACCACATGGGGGCCTACGAGCAGTACTTC.

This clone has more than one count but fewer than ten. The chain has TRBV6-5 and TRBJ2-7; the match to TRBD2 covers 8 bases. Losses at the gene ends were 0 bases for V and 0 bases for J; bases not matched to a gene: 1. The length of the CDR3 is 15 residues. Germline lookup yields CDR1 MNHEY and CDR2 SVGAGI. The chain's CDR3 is CASSYSAGVSYEQYF. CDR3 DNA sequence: TGTGCCAGCAGTTACTCAGCGGGAGTCTCCTACGAGCAGTACTTC.

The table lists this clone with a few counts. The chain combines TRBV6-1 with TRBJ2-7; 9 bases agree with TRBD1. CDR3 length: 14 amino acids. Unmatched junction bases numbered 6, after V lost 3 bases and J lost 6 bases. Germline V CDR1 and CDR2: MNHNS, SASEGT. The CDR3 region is CASSEGQGWSEQYF. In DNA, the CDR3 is TGTGCCAGCAGTGAGGGACAGGGATGGAGCGAGCAGTACTTC.

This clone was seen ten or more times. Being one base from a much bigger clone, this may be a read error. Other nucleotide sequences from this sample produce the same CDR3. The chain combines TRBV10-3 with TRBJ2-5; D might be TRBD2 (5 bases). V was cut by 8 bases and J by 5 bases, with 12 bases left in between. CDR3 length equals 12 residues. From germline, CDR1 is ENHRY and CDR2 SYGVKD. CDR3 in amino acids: CAIGEQWETQYF. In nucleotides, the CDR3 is TGTGCCATCGGGGAGCAGTGGGAGACCCAGTACTTC.

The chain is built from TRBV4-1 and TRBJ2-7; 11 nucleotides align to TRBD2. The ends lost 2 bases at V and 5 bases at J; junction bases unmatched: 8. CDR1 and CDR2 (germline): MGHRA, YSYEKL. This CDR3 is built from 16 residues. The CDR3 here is CASSQSRTSGFHEQYF. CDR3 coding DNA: TGCGCCAGCAGCCAATCAAGGACTAGCGGGTTCCACGAGCAGTACTTC.

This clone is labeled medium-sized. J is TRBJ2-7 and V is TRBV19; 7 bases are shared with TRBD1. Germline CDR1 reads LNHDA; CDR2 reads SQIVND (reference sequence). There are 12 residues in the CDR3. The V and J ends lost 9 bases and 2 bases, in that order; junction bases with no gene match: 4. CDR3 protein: CASEDRTYEQYF. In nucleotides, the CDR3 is TGTGCCAGCGAGGACAGGACCTACGAGCAGTACTTC.

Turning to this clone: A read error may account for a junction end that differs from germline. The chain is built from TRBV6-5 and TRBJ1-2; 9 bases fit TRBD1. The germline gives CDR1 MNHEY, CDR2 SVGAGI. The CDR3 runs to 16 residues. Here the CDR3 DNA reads TGTGCCAGCAGTTACATAAGGACAGGGGAGTACTATTGCTACACCTTC. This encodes CASSYIRTGEYYCYTF.